Sequencing of this T cell receptor beta chain was carried out in a study of shared clonotypes between healthy human individuals. About the research overall: Donors had three CD4 naive, three CD4 memory, two CD8 naive and one CD8 memory plate apiece.

CD45RO-negative, CCR7-positively selected cells formed the naive CD8 fraction, excluding terminally differentiated effector memory CD45RA+ cells. Recent vaccinations or acute infections were absent in the healthy HIV-negative adult donors. The germline V gene has CDR1 SGDLS and CDR2 YYNGEE. Between the trimmed V and J ends, which lost 0 bases and 9 bases, there was a span of 13 bases. There are 14 residues in the CDR3. Over several immunoSEQ plates, each subset's genomic DNA was distributed in even portions. The table came from immunoSEQ multiplex PCR; TCRdb's copy has only in-frame clones and leaves some out. The sample includes approximately 2,200,000 clones, about 93% of them seen just once.

This receptor was identified in a man younger than 30 in good health. Some clones in this sample may be carry-over from other donors' samples. The sample was naive CD8+ T cells from PBMCs. J is TRBJ1-5 and V is TRBV9; D unclear. CDR3 in DNA: TGTGCCAGCAGCGTAGATGGCGGGAAAGGGCCCCAGCATTTT. Encoded protein: CASSVDGGKGPQHF. The full variable domain, its missing parts supplied by reference TRBV9 and TRBJ1-5, is DSGVTQTPKHLITATGQRVTLRCSPRSGDLSVYWYQQSLDQGLQFLIQYYNGEERAKGNILERFSAQQFPDLHSELNLSSLELGDSALYFCASSVDGGKGPQHFGDGTRLSIL.